The sequence of this TCR beta chain was determined in a study of T-cell reconstitution after alpha-beta-depleted transplantation in children. Overall study findings and caveats: Newly generated T cells supplied most T-cell counts and diversity one year post-transplant.

The CDR3 totals 15 residues. CDR1 and CDR2 (germline): LNHNV, YYDKDF (reference sequence). With 0 bases removed from V and 5 bases from J, the gap between germline ends came to 11 bases. The authors prepared the TCRbeta library with unique molecular identifiers. TCRdb ran MiXCR on the PCR reads and lists one entry per CDR3 protein. In the table there are approximately 650,000 distinct CDR3 sequences, roughly 13% of which are singletons. This clonotype occurred many times. Its matching antigen is unknown. This clonotype was obtained from a girl aged 2 to 9 with congenital amegakaryocytic thrombocytopenia, due to receive a stem cell transplant. V gene TRBV15 combines with J gene TRBJ1-5; no reliable D call. The sequencing used PBMCs, collected before TCRalphabeta/CD19-depleted stem cell transplant. The CDR3 nucleotides are TGTGCCACCAGCAGAGATCGGGCCGTTTATCAGCCCCAGCATTTT. Translating it yields CATSRDRAVYQPQHF.